The rows below give T cell receptor beta chains drawn from one sample of a study of radiotherapy plus CTLA-4 blockade in lung cancer. Clones were read by immunoSEQ multiplex PCR, and TCRdb kept only the in-frame ones, dropping some. The table has about 98,000 clones, just over 85% seen once. The sequences come from peripheral blood, collected from a patient treated with radiotherapy plus ipilimumab. These TCRs come from a human donor with non-small cell lung cancer that progressed on radiotherapy plus ipilimumab. CDR3s include the opening cysteine and the closing phenylalanine or tryptophan. A D gene is named only where the DNA matches it firmly. Not every row has a clone size; where given, it reads once, few, many or a size class.

j_call clone_size d_call v_call cdr3_nt cdr3_aa
TRBJ2-7 . . TRBV7-8 TGTGCCAGCAGCCCGCCATCGTATCGGGGTGGCGAGCAGTACTTC CASSPPSYRGGEQYF
TRBJ1-4 once . TRBV18 TGTGCCAGCTCACAGCTAATCGGGGAAAAACTGTTTTTT CASSQLIGEKLFF
TRBJ1-1 . TRBD1 TRBV27 TGTGCCAGCAGTTTAGGGACAGGGGCGAACACTGAAGCTTTCTTT CASSLGTGANTEAFF
TRBJ1-2 once . TRBV5-1 TGCGCCAGCAGCTTGGGAAATAACTATGGCTACACCTTC CASSLGNNYGYTF
TRBJ2-1 . . TRBV7-9 TGTGCCAGCAACCACCCATCCCATGAGCAGTTCTTC CASNHPSHEQFF
TRBJ1-2 . TRBD1 TRBV5-6 TGTGCCAGCAGCTTTGGGACAGGGGGTAATGGCTACACCTTC CASSFGTGGNGYTF
TRBJ1-1 . . TRBV12-5 TGTGCTAGTGGTTTGGTGACGCCCCCGGACACTGAAGCTTTCTTT CASGLVTPPDTEAFF
TRBJ2-2 . . TRBV5-4 TGTGCCAGCAGCTCCGGCGGGCAAAACACCGGGGAGCTGTTTTTT CASSSGGQNTGELFF
TRBJ2-1 . . TRBV9 TGTGCCAGCAGCGTAGGCTATGTCAGGGATGAGCAGTTCTTC CASSVGYVRDEQFF
TRBJ1-1 . . TRBV18 TGTGCCAGCTCACCAGCTGGGCAGGTGAGGTTCACTGAAGCTTTCTTT CASSPAGQVRFTEAFF
TRBJ2-1 . . TRBV6-5 TGTGCCAGCAGTTACTCGGGGGTCAATGAGCAGTTCTTC CASSYSGVNEQFF
TRBJ2-4 . . TRBV19 TGTGCCAGTAGTGGGAGGTGGCAGCAAGCCAAAAACATTCAGTACTTC CASSGRWQQAKNIQYF
TRBJ2-1 . . TRBV27 TGTGCCAGCAGTAAAGGAAGTTACAATGAGCAGTTCTTC CASSKGSYNEQFF
TRBJ2-7 . . TRBV11-1 TGTGCCAGCAGCTTATTGCGGGGAGGTGTCGAGCAGTACTTC CASSLLRGGVEQYF
TRBJ1-2 . . TRBV7-8 TGTGCCAGCAGCCGGGGCCAGGACTATGGCTACACCTTC CASSRGQDYGYTF
TRBJ1-6 . . TRBV4-2 TGTGCCAGCAGCCAATCCGGGGGGAATTCACCCCTCCACTTT CASSQSGGNSPLHF
TRBJ2-1 . . TRBV18 TGTGCCAGCTCACCAGGGACACCGGGACGAAACAATGAGCAGTTCTTC CASSPGTPGRNNEQFF
TRBJ1-2 . TRBD1 TRBV6-5 TGTGCCAGCAGTTCTCAGGGGGCCATGAACTATGGCTACACCTTC CASSSQGAMNYGYTF
TRBJ2-7 . . TRBV10-3 TGTGCCACCCGGCGTTCGACAGAAAATGCCTACGAGCAGTACTTC CATRRSTENAYEQYF
TRBJ2-3 . TRBD2 TRBV6-5 TGTGCCAGCAGGTACCAAGCGGGAATCACAGATACGCAGTATTTT CASRYQAGITDTQYF
TRBJ1-2 . . TRBV10-1 TGCGCCAGCAGTGAGACTACCGGGACGGACTATGGAGGCTACACCTTC CASSETTGTDYGGYTF
TRBJ2-3 once . TRBV19 TGTGCCAGTAGTACCAAACAGGGTTCCAGGGATACGCAGTATTTT CASSTKQGSRDTQYF
TRBJ2-5 . . TRBV15 TGTGCCACCAGCAGACAATACATGGACAGAAAAGAGACCCAGTACTTC CATSRQYMDRKETQYF
TRBJ1-1 . . TRBV25-1 TGTGCCAGCAGTGAATCTGGGGGGCTAGGCAGGGCGGCCACTGAAGCTTTCTTT CASSESGGLGRAATEAFF
TRBJ1-3 . . TRBV7-6 TGTGCCAGCAGCCTAGGGACACACGACAGCTCTGGAAACACCATATATTTT CASSLGTHDSSGNTIYF
TRBJ1-5 . . TRBV6-1 TGTGCCAGCATGATCAATCAGCCCCAGCATTTT CASMINQPQHF
TRBJ1-3 . . TRBV11-3 TGTGCCAGCAGCTTGACACTCTCTGGAAACACCATATATTTT CASSLTLSGNTIYF
TRBJ1-1 . . TRBV15 TGTGCCACCAGCAGTCGTACTGGGGGGGCGGGCATGAACACTGAAGCTTTCTTT CATSSRTGGAGMNTEAFF
TRBJ1-1 once TRBD1 TRBV19 TGTGCCAGTAACCATCCGGGACAGGGGTTGAACACTGAAGCTTTCTTT CASNHPGQGLNTEAFF
TRBJ2-2 . . TRBV4-2 TGTGCCAGCAGCCAAGATAGGGACACCGGGGAGCTGTTTTTT CASSQDRDTGELFF
TRBJ2-1 once TRBD2 TRBV5-4 TGTGCCAGCAGCTTGGTTGGCGGGAGGGGGCGTGAGCAGTTCTTC CASSLVGGRGREQFF
TRBJ1-5 . . TRBV19 TGTGCCAGTATGGGCCGGGTGAGTCAGCCCCAGCATTTT CASMGRVSQPQHF
TRBJ2-7 . . TRBV19 TGTGCCAGTAGTATGGCAGCTGACTACGAGCAGTACTTC CASSMAADYEQYF
TRBJ2-1 . . TRBV5-6 TGTGCCAGCAGCTTGGACCCCCGGAACAATGAGCAGTTCTTC CASSLDPRNNEQFF
TRBJ2-7 . . TRBV10-2 TGCGCCAGCAGTGGACCAGGGGACTACGAGCAGTACTTC CASSGPGDYEQYF
TRBJ2-7 . TRBD1 TRBV5-4 TGTGCCAGCAGGGAGGGACAGGGACCCTACGAGCAGTACTTC CASREGQGPYEQYF
TRBJ2-7 . . TRBV6-5 TGTGCCAGCGGTAGTGGTATTGCCTACGAGCAGTACTTC CASGSGIAYEQYF
TRBJ2-5 . TRBD2 TRBV4-1 TGCGCCAGCAGCCAATTCCAACTTGGGACTAGCGCCCAAGGAGAGACCCAGTACTTC CASSQFQLGTSAQGETQYF
TRBJ1-3 . TRBD1 TRBV10-2 TGCGCCAGCAGTGGGGGGACAGACTCCTCGGGAAACACCATATATTTT CASSGGTDSSGNTIYF
TRBJ2-7 . . TRBV29-1 TGCAGCGTTGAGGTTGAAAAGGGACTGTTCTACGAGCAGTACTTC CSVEVEKGLFYEQYF
TRBJ2-1 . . TRBV25-1 TGTGCCAGCAGTGAAAAGCGGAGCTCCTACAATGAGCAGTTCTTC CASSEKRSSYNEQFF
TRBJ2-5 . . TRBV11-3 TGTGCCAGCAGCTTAGATCTCTTGGGGGAGACCCAGTACTTC CASSLDLLGETQYF